Given below is one T cell receptor (beta chain) in context. No antigen is known for it. Synthesis of TCR beta cDNA was carried out from 450 to 500 ng total RNA with a constant-region primer. Three nested multiplex PCR rounds, a slightly modified ARM-PCR, produced the libraries for TCR beta. Each of the first two PCR rounds ran around 10 cycles with TRBV1-TRBV30 forward and C-beta reverse primers. TCRdb re-derived calls from the multiplex PCR reads in MiXCR, one entry per CDR3 protein. Of 95,000 to 100,000 distinct CDR3 sequences in the sample, approximately 70% were seen once. The data originate from a study of tumor-infiltrating lymphocytes in primary liver carcinoma. Looking at the study overall: Donors had hepatocellular carcinoma or combined HCC and intrahepatic cholangiocarcinoma. Samples yielded about 3.65 to 7.13 million productive TCRbeta reads, similar across tissue types.

This CDR3 has 14 amino acids. Trimming took 5 bases from V and 2 from J, leaving 11 bases between them. From germline, CDR1 is SEHNR and CDR2 FQNEAQ (reference sequence). Study-wide findings and caveats: Only about 7-25% of top clones were detected in each of the five tumor regions.

Both RNA and DNA were isolated together from about 20-30 mg of bulk tissue that had not been sorted. This receptor was identified in an older woman with primary liver carcinoma and hepatitis B virus infection. V is TRBV7-9 and J is TRBJ2-3; unclear D gene. Sequenced material: liver tumor tissue from sampling region 2. Subset noted: tumor region T2, inferior pole. The CDR3 DNA is TGTGCCAGCAGCCTCGCAGCCGCCACAGATACGCAGTATTTT. It specifies CASSLAAATDTQYF.